This note documents a single TCR beta chain sequence. This entry is derived from a study of shared clonotypes between healthy human individuals. Deep-level settings were used for running the assay. Profiled with immunoSEQ multiplex PCR; TCRdb holds only in-frame clones, not every one. This sample yields under 1,100,000 clones, of which 60% to 80% are seen a single time; approximately 1.5% belongs to the top ten. Trimming left V 1 base short and J 5 bases short, with 10 bases between. From germline, CDR1 is SGHAT and CDR2 FQNNGV. CDR3 length: 14 residues. This chain links TRBV11-2 with TRBJ2-3; D uncertain. This TCR was sampled from a man aged 18 to 29 in good health. The sample taken for sequencing was memory CD4+ T cells sorted from blood. Stated subset: CD45RA-negative fraction. CDR3 residues: CASSLGTPGDTQYF. For the CDR3, the DNA is TGTGCCAGCAGCTTAGGGACCCCAGGAGATACGCAGTATTTT.